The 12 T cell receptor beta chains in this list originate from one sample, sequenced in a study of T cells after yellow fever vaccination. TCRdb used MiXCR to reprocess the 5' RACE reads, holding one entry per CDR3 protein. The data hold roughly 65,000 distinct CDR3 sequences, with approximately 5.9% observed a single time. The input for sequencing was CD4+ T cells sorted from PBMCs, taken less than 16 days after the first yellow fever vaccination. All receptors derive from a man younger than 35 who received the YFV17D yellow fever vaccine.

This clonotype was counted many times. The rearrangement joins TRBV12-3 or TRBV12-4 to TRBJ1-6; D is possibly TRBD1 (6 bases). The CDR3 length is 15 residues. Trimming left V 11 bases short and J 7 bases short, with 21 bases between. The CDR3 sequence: CAPFKGGGWNSPLHF. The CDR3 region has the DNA TGTGCCCCATTCAAAGGAGGGGGTTGGAATTCACCCCTCCACTTT.

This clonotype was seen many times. The CDR3 sequence is CASSWGQGQETQYF. CDR3 DNA sequence: TGCGCCAGCAGCTGGGGACAGGGGCAAGAGACCCAGTACTTC. V gene TRBV5-1 combines with J gene TRBJ2-5; 10 bases align to TRBD1. The CDR3 totals 14 residues. The germline gives CDR1 SGHRS, CDR2 YFSETQ. V dropped 3 bases and J dropped 2; count of bases not matched to a gene: 1. Together with reference TRBV5-1 and TRBJ2-5, the CDR3 gives the full variable domain: KAGVTQTPRYLIKTRGQQVTLSCSPISGHRSVSWYQQTPGQGLQFLFEYFSETQRNKGNFPGRFSGRQFSNSRSEMNVSTLELGDSALYLCASSWGQGQETQYFGPGTRLLVL.

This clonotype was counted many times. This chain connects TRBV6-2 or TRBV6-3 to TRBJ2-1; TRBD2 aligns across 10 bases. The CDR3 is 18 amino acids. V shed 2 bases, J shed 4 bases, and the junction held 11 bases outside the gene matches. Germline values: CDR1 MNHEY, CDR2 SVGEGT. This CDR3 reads CASSYLGLAGVLYNEQFF. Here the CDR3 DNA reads TGTGCCAGCAGTTACCTCGGGCTAGCGGGGGTTCTTTACAATGAGCAGTTCTTC.

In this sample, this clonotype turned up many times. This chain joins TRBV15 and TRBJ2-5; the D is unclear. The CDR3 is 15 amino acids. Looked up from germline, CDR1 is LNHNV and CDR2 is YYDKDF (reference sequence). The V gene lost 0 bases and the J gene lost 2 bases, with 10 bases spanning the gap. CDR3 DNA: TGTGCCACCAGCAGAGATCCGTTACCTCAAGAGACCCAGTACTTC. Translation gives CATSRDPLPQETQYF.

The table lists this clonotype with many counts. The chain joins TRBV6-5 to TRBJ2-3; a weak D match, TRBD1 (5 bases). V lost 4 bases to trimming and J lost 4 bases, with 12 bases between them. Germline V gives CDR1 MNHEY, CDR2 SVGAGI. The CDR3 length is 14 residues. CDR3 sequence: CASSSQWGPDTQYF. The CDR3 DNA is TGTGCCAGCAGTTCCCAGTGGGGCCCAGATACGCAGTATTTT.

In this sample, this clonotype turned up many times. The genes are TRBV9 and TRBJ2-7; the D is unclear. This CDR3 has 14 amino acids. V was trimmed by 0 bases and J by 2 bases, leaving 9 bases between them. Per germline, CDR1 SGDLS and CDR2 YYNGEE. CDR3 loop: CASSVGPGAYEQYF. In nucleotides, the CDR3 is TGTGCCAGCAGCGTAGGACCGGGCGCCTACGAGCAGTACTTC.

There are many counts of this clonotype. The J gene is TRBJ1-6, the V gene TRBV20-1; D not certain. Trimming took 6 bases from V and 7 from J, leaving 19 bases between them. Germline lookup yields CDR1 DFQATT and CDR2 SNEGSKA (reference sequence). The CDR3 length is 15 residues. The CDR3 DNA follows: TGCAGTGCCAGGCCTCTGGGTGGCCGGAATTCACCCCTCCACTTT. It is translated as CSARPLGGRNSPLHF.

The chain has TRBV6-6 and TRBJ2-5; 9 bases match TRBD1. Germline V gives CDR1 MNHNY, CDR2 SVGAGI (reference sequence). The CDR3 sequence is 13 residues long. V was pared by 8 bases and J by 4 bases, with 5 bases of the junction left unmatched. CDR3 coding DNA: TGTGCCAGCCAACAGGGGGCGTCAGAGACCCAGTACTTC. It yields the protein CASQQGASETQYF.

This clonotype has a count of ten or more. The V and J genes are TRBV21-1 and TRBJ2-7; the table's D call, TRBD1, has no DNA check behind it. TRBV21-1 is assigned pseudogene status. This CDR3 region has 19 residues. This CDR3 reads CASSKQERGVHPRTYEQYV. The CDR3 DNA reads TGTGCCAGCAGCAAACAGGAGAGAGGGGTCCACCCCCGGACCTACGAGCAGTACGTC.

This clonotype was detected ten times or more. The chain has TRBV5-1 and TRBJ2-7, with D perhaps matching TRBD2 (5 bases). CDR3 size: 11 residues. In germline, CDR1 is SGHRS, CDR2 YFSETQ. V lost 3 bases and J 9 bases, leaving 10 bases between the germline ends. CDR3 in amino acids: CASSWERRQYF. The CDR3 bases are TGCGCCAGCAGCTGGGAGCGAAGGCAGTACTTC.

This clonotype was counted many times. This CDR3 reads CASSPAGRGGVHEQFF. The CDR3 nucleotides read TGCGCCAGCAGCCCTGCGGGGCGGGGGGGCGTCCATGAGCAGTTCTTC. This chain uses TRBV5-1 with TRBJ2-1; 9 bases map to TRBD2. CDR3 length equals 16 residues. V trimming: 4 bases; J trimming: 8 bases; junction bases outside the gene matches: 13. Germline CDR1 and CDR2: SGHRS and YFSETQ.

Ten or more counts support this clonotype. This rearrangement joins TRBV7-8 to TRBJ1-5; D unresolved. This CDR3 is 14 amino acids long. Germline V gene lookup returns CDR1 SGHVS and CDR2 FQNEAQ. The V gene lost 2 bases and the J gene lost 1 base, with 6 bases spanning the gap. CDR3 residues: CASSLTGSNQPQHF. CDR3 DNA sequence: TGTGCCAGCAGCTTAACGGGGAGCAATCAGCCCCAGCATTTT.